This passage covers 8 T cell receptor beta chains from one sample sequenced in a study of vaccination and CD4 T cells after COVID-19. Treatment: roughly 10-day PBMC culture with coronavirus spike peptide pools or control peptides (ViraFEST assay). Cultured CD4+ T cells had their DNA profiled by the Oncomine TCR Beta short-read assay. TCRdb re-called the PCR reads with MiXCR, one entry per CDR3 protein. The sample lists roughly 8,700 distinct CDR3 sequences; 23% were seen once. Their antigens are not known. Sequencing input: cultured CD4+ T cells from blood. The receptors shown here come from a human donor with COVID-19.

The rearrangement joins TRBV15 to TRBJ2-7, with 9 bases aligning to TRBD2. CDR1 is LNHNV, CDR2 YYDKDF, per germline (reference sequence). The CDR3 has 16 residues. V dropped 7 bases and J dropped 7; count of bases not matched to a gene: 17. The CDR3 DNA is TGTGCCACCACCGGACCCGTCGGCGGGGGGGCAGGGGAGCAGTACTTC. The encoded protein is CATTGPVGGGAGEQYF.

DNA of the CDR3: TGTGCCAGCAGCCCCCGGACAGATACGCAGTATTTT. Translating gives CASSPRTDTQYF. The chain has TRBV5-8 and TRBJ2-3; D not certain. In germline, CDR1 is SGHTS, CDR2 YDEGEE. V gave up 4 bases and J gave up 3 bases, with 6 bases separating them. This CDR3 spans 12 amino acids.

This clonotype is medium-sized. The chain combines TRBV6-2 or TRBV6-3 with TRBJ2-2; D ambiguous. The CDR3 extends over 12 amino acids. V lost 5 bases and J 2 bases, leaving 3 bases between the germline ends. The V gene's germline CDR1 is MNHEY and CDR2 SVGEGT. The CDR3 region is CASSTNTGELFF. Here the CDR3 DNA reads TGTGCCAGCAGTACTAACACCGGGGAGCTGTTTTTT.

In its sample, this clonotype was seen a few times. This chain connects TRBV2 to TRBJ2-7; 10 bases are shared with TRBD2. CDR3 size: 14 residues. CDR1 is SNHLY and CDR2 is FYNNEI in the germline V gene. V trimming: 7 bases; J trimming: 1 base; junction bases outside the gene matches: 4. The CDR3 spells CASKPSGGSYEQYF. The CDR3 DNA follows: TGTGCCAGCAAACCTAGCGGGGGATCCTACGAGCAGTACTTC.

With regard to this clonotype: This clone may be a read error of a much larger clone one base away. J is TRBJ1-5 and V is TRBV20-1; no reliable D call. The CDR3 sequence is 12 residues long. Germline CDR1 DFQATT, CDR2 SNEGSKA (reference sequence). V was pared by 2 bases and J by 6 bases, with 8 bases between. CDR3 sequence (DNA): TGCAGTGCTAGAAACTACAGTCAGCCCCAGCATTTT. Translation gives CSARNYSQPQHF.

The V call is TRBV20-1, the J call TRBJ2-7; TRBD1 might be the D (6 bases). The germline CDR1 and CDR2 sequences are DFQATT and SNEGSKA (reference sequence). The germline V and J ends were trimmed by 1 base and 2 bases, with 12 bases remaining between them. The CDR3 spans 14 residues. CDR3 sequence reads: CSARAHAGAYEQYF. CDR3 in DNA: TGCAGTGCTAGAGCCCACGCAGGGGCCTACGAGCAGTACTTC.

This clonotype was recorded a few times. CDR3 nucleotide sequence: TGTGCCAGCAGTTCAAACGGACCCAAGGATGGCTACACCTTC. As protein: CASSSNGPKDGYTF. The chain combines TRBV28 with TRBJ1-2; D unresolved. The V gene's germline CDR1 is MDHEN and CDR2 SYDVKM. The CDR3 is 14 residues long. Trimming left V 4 bases short and J 6 bases short, with 15 bases between.

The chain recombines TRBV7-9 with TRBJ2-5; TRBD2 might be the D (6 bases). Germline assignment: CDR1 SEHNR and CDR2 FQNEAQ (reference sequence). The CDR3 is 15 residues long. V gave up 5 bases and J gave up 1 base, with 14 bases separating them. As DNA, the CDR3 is TGTGCCAGCAGCCCGACTAGACAAAGCCAAGAGACCCAGTACTTC. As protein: CASSPTRQSQETQYF.